The entry below describes one T cell receptor beta chain. Its antigen is unidentified. The sample belongs to a study of T cell responses to AZD1222 COVID-19 vaccine. Study-wide findings and caveats: Repertoire samples came only from after the peak T cell response. Regions left unmutated in variants are reportedly the target of nearly half of spike-specific TCRs. There were mostly white British donors and more females than males, and clonal diversity was possibly underestimated. Only five to seven AZD1222 recipients tested seropositive at baseline.

V lost 3 bases and J 0 bases, leaving 6 bases between the germline ends. Germline values: CDR1 SGHNT, CDR2 YYREEE (reference sequence). CDR3 length: 13 residues. The method was immunoSEQ multiplex PCR; TCRdb's version includes in-frame clones alone and lacks a portion of them. The repertoire holds 85,000 to 90,000 clones, with 88% as singletons. The receptor was derived from an adult in good health. This chain connects TRBV5-4 to TRBJ2-5; possible D gene TRBD2, 6 bases. Sequencing was performed on peripheral blood, taken on day 0 of MenACWY control vaccination. CDR3 nucleotide sequence: TGTGCCAGCAGCTGGGACTACCAAGAGACCCAGTACTTC. It specifies CASSWDYQETQYF.